This TCR beta chain was captured in a study of control samples from healthy donors and cancer patients. The protocol was immunoSEQ multiplex PCR, while the TCRdb copy is restricted to in-frame clones and leaves out a portion. The sample comprises 75,000 to 90,000 clones, around 86% of which are singletons, and around a tenth rests with the top ten. This CDR3 spans 13 amino acids. Germline V gene lookup returns CDR1 MNHNY and CDR2 SVGAGI (reference sequence). The ends were cut back, 6 bases at V and 6 bases at J, with 11 bases in the middle. Sequencing was done on a sample of PBMCs. The rearrangement joins TRBV6-6 to TRBJ1-4; D call uncertain. The sequence was collected from a woman between 45 and 60 years old with colorectal cancer. CDR3 in amino acids: CASRIQGDEKLFF. CDR3 nucleotides: TGTGCCAGCAGGATACAAGGCGATGAAAAACTGTTTTTT.